This T cell receptor (beta chain) was recovered during a study of T-cell memory formation after mild COVID-19. About the research overall: TCR clusters mostly belonged to single donors.

The CDR3 extends over 15 amino acids. Per the germline V gene, CDR1 is SGHTA and CDR2 is FQGNSA. The V and J ends lost 3 bases and 5 bases, in that order; junction bases with no gene match: 7. This clonotype was detected only a few times. Its antigen is still unknown. 5'RACE, which relied on constant-segment primers, yielded TCR alpha and TCR beta cDNA libraries carrying sample barcodes and UMIs. TCRdb ran MiXCR on the 5' RACE reads and lists one entry per CDR3 protein. Among a few hundred thousand distinct CDR3 sequences listed, 20% to 25% were seen once. Study-wide results and limits: Clones that contracted clustered mainly in CM and EM if CD4+ and in EMRA if CD8+. A second wave expanding day 15 to 37 was CD4+-biased; contracting clones were balanced.

The specimen sequenced was PBMCs or a T cell subset sorted from them (not recorded which). The chain is built from TRBV7-2 and TRBJ1-2; 9 positions agree with TRBD1. The receptor's source is a man between 18 and 29 years old who had mild COVID-19 (a few samples of this study predate the infection). Cell type and time point are not known. The CDR3 DNA reads TGTGCCAGCAGCTTCCGGACAGGGGTGGAGTATGGCTACACCTTC. It codes for CASSFRTGVEYGYTF.